Following are 12 T cell receptor beta chains from one sample sequenced in a study of T cell responses to AZD1222 COVID-19 vaccine. Produced via immunoSEQ multiplex PCR; TCRdb's table is partial and in-frame only. The sample lists some 130,000 clones, approximately 87% occurring once. The material was peripheral blood, obtained on day 0 of AZD1222 vaccination. The source of these receptors is an adult in good health.

This chain links TRBV5-1 with TRBJ2-1, with D perhaps TRBD1 or TRBD2 (5 bases each). The CDR3 is 15 amino acids. CDR1 and CDR2 from the germline V gene are SGHRS and YFSETQ. The V and J ends lost 0 bases and 5 bases respectively, with 12 bases between them. The CDR3 bases are TGCGCCAGCAGCTTGGAAGGGGTCGGGAACAATGAGCAGTTCTTC. The encoded protein is CASSLEGVGNNEQFF. The full variable domain, with the rest looked up from reference TRBV5-1 and TRBJ2-1, is KAGVTQTPRYLIKTRGQQVTLSCSPISGHRSVSWYQQTPGQGLQFLFEYFSETQRNKGNFPGRFSGRQFSNSRSEMNVSTLELGDSALYLCASSLEGVGNNEQFFGPGTRLTVL.

The chain couples TRBV7-2 to TRBJ2-7; D call uncertain. The germline CDR1 and CDR2 sequences are SGHTA and FQGNSA. V gave up 4 bases and J gave up 2 bases, with 9 bases separating them. CDR3 length: 13 amino acids. CDR3: CASSSRLAYEQYF. CDR3 DNA sequence: TGTGCCAGCAGCTCCAGACTGGCCTACGAGCAGTACTTC.

V is TRBV2 and J is TRBJ1-1; D may be TRBD1 (6 bases). The CDR3 is 12 amino acids. V shed 7 bases and J shed 2 bases, with 8 bases lying between them. Germline V lookup: CDR1 SNHLY, CDR2 FYNNEI. The CDR3 sequence: CASTQGNTEAFF. The CDR3, as DNA: TGTGCCAGCACACAGGGTAACACTGAAGCTTTCTTT.

The chain has TRBV2 and TRBJ1-2; D is unresolved. The V gene's germline CDR1 is SNHLY and CDR2 FYNNEI. V lost 1 base, J lost 2 bases, and 5 bases lay in between. This CDR3 contains 13 residues. CDR3 loop: CASSEGDNYGYTF. The CDR3 coding sequence is TGTGCCAGCAGTGAAGGCGACAACTATGGCTACACCTTC.

The chain uses TRBV18 and TRBJ1-1, with D possibly being TRBD1 (5 bases). Trimming took off 1 base at V and 2 bases at J, with 11 bases between the two ends. The germline V gene has CDR1 KGHSH and CDR2 LQKENI. This CDR3 comprises 15 residues. CDR3 sequence (DNA): TGTGCCAGCTCACCACTACAGGTCGACAACACTGAAGCTTTCTTT. It codes for CASSPLQVDNTEAFF. Based on the CDR3 plus reference TRBV18 and TRBJ1-1, the full variable domain is NAGVMQNPRHLVRRRGQEARLRCSPMKGHSHVYWYRQLPEEGLKFMVYLQKENIIDESGMPKERFSAEFPKEGPSILRIQQVVRGDSAAYFCASSPLQVDNTEAFFGQGTRLTVV.

The V gene is TRBV5-1, the J gene TRBJ1-4, with 10 bases aligning to TRBD1. The CDR3 is made up of 16 amino acids. V gave up 3 bases and J gave up 0 bases; unmatched junction bases: 2. CDR1 is SGHRS, CDR2 YFSETQ, per germline. The CDR3 loop is CASSSGQGTTNEKLFF. CDR3 in DNA: TGCGCCAGCAGCTCGGGACAGGGGACAACTAATGAAAAACTGTTTTTT.

The chain carries TRBV9 and TRBJ1-6; 12 bases align to TRBD1. The CDR3 has 15 residues. The germline gives CDR1 SGDLS, CDR2 YYNGEE. J was trimmed by 10 bases and V by 4 bases; bases with no gene match: 6. The CDR3 region has the DNA TGTGCCAGCAGCCCAGCGGGGACAGGGGGCTCACCCCTCCACTTT. Translating it yields CASSPAGTGGSPLHF.

This clone was picked up one time. This chain uses TRBV5-1 with TRBJ2-3, with a weak D call TRBD2 (5 bases). CDR1 is SGHRS, CDR2 YFSETQ, per germline. The CDR3 length is 14 residues. V was clipped by 0 bases and J by 1 base, with 6 bases between them. The CDR3 spells CASSLGRGTDTQYF. As DNA, the CDR3 is TGCGCCAGCAGCTTGGGGCGGGGCACAGATACGCAGTATTTT.

The chain joins TRBV6-2 or TRBV6-3 to TRBJ1-2, with D perhaps TRBD1 (6 bases). This CDR3 spans 14 amino acids. The germline V gene has CDR1 MNHEY and CDR2 SVGEGT. Trimming shortened V by 2 bases and J by 7 bases, and 14 bases separated the two germline ends. CDR3 DNA: TGTGCCAGCAGTTACGGTTGGGGGCCTGTTGGCTACACCTTC. This sequence encodes CASSYGWGPVGYTF.

V is TRBV6-5 and J is TRBJ2-7, with a weak D call TRBD2 (6 bases). V was trimmed by 0 bases and J by 4 bases, leaving 13 bases between them. The CDR3 has 15 amino acids. CDR1 and CDR2 (germline): MNHEY, SVGAGI. As DNA, the CDR3 is TGTGCCAGCAGTTACTCGACGGAGGGCAGGTACGAGCAGTACTTC. Its protein product is CASSYSTEGRYEQYF.

J is TRBJ1-4 and V is TRBV5-1; D not certain. V was trimmed by 7 bases and J by 8 bases, leaving 15 bases between them. Germline CDR1 is SGHRS and CDR2 is YFSETQ. The CDR3 is 13 amino acids. CDR3: CASRWEGGEKLFF. The CDR3, as DNA: TGCGCCAGCCGCTGGGAGGGAGGCGAAAAACTGTTTTTT.

The chain combines TRBV2 with TRBJ1-2; 10 bases map to TRBD1. This CDR3 region has 14 residues. From germline, CDR1 is SNHLY and CDR2 FYNNEI. Unmatched junction bases numbered 9, after V lost 8 bases and J lost 6 bases. The CDR3 loop reads CASARQGAGDGYTF. CDR3 in DNA: TGTGCCAGCGCCCGACAGGGGGCGGGGGATGGCTACACCTTC.